Following are 28 T cell receptor beta chains from one sample sequenced in a study of high-grade serous ovarian cancer treatment subgroups. Repertoires were generated with immunoSEQ multiplex PCR, while TCRdb's copy carries only in-frame clones and drops some. Seen here are about 10,000 clones, under 70% observed once, and the top ten hold 3.5% to 5%. The tumor samples were collected prior to definitive surgery or chemotherapy. Input material: tumor tissue. The receptor set was obtained from a human donor with high-grade serous ovarian cancer.

The V and J genes are TRBV5-1 and TRBJ1-1; D might be TRBD1 (5 bases). This CDR3 has 14 residues. Trimming took off 4 bases at V and 0 bases at J, with 10 bases between the two ends. Germline V gene lookup returns CDR1 SGHRS and CDR2 YFSETQ. CDR3 bases: TGCGCCAGCAGCCCGTTGGGGGTGAACACTGAAGCTTTCTTT. Translation gives CASSPLGVNTEAFF.

By share of the sample, this clone is medium-sized. CDR3 region: CASSLTNSRRPLYEQYF. CDR3 in DNA: TGTGCCAGCAGTTTAACCAACTCTCGACGTCCTCTTTACGAGCAGTACTTC. The chain employs TRBV27 and TRBJ2-7; no definite D call. V was shortened by 2 bases and J by 4 bases, with 21 bases between the two germline ends. CDR1 is MNHEY, CDR2 SMNVEV, per germline (reference sequence). This CDR3 is 17 amino acids long.

This chain uses TRBV19 with TRBJ1-1; 8 bases match TRBD1. The CDR3 is 11 residues long. Looked up from germline, CDR1 is LNHDA and CDR2 is SQIVND (reference sequence). V lost 7 bases to trimming and J lost 6 bases; unmatched junction nucleotides: 1. CDR3 bases: TGTGCCAGTAACAGGGGGGCTGAAGCTTTCTTT. Protein sequence: CASNRGAEAFF.

The V gene is TRBV11-2, the J gene TRBJ1-1; 7 bases map to TRBD1. The CDR3 runs 14 residues. Trimming at V came to 3 bases and at J to 2 bases, leaving 3 bases not matched to a gene. The germline V gene encodes CDR1 SGHAT and CDR2 FQNNGV. The CDR3 loop is CASSFQGGNTEAFF. Here the CDR3 DNA reads TGTGCCAGCAGCTTTCAGGGGGGAAACACTGAAGCTTTCTTT. The full variable domain, with the rest looked up from reference TRBV11-2 and TRBJ1-1, is EAGVAQSPRYKIIEKRQSVAFWCNPISGHATLYWYQQILGQGPKLLIQFQNNGVVDDSQLPKDRFSAERLKGVDSTLKIQPAKLEDSAVYLCASSFQGGNTEAFFGQGTRLTVV.

The J gene is TRBJ2-7, the V gene TRBV18, with no clear D. The germline V gene encodes CDR1 KGHSH and CDR2 LQKENI. The V end lost 6 bases, the J end lost 5 bases, and 17 bases lay between the germline ends. The CDR3 has 14 residues. The CDR3 coding sequence is TGTGCCAGCTCTCCGGCAGGTCCCCCCCACGAGCAGTACTTC. This translates into CASSPAGPPHEQYF.

This clone has only a few counts. This chain uses TRBV9 with TRBJ1-5; no clear D gene. Germline V gene lookup returns CDR1 SGDLS and CDR2 YYNGEE. The CDR3 covers 15 residues. The V and J ends lost 0 bases and 6 bases respectively, with 13 bases between them. In DNA form, the CDR3 reads TGTGCCAGCAGCGTAGACCCCGCCTGGGGTCAGCCCCAGCATTTT. This translates into CASSVDPAWGQPQHF. The full variable domain, with the rest looked up from reference TRBV9 and TRBJ1-5, is DSGVTQTPKHLITATGQRVTLRCSPRSGDLSVYWYQQSLDQGLQFLIQYYNGEERAKGNILERFSAQQFPDLHSELNLSSLELGDSALYFCASSVDPAWGQPQHFGDGTRLSIL.

The V and J genes are TRBV10-3 and TRBJ1-1, with a possible D match to TRBD1 (5 bases). Germline V CDR1 and CDR2: ENHRY, SYGVKD. The CDR3 has 12 amino acids. V was trimmed by 7 bases and J by 6 bases, leaving 12 bases between them. CDR3 amino acids: CAITRGGSEAFF. The CDR3 DNA reads as TGTGCCATCACCCGCGGGGGGTCTGAAGCTTTCTTT.

This clone was recorded a few times. The chain employs TRBV29-1 and TRBJ1-5; TRBD1 is a possible D gene (6 bases). Germline assignment: CDR1 SQVTM and CDR2 ANQGSEA. Deletions cut 6 bases from V and 4 bases from J, with 13 bases between. This CDR3 is built from 13 residues. The CDR3 reads CSVAIQGNQPQHF. The CDR3 DNA reads TGCAGCGTGGCTATACAGGGTAATCAGCCCCAGCATTTT. The full variable domain, completed using reference TRBV29-1 and TRBJ1-5, is SAVISQKPSRDICQRGTSLTIQCQVDSQVTMMFWYRQQPGQSLTLIATANQGSEATYESGFVIDKFPISRPNLTFSTLTVSNMSPEDSSIYLCSVAIQGNQPQHFGDGTRLSIL.

The chain uses TRBV4-1 and TRBJ2-3; maybe TRBD1 (5 bases). V was cut by 2 bases and J by 13 bases, with 10 bases left in between. The V gene's germline CDR1 is MGHRA and CDR2 YSYEKL. The CDR3 contains 11 residues. CDR3 nucleotides: TGCGCCAGCAGCCAACTAGGACATAAGTATTTT. This encodes CASSQLGHKYF.

In this sample, this clone turned up a few times. V gene TRBV7-9 combines with J gene TRBJ1-2, with D perhaps TRBD1 (6 bases). Trimming removed 7 bases from V and 4 bases from J, with 25 bases in between. The CDR3 totals 17 residues. The V gene's germline CDR1 is SEHNR and CDR2 FQNEAQ (reference sequence). The CDR3, as DNA: TGTGCCAGCACCCCAAGGGCAGGGGAGATAAGAAGCTATGGCTACACCTTC. This gives the protein CASTPRAGEIRSYGYTF. Full variable domain (rest looked up from reference TRBV7-9 and TRBJ1-2): DTGVSQNPRHKITKRGQNVTFRCDPISEHNRLYWYRQTLGQGPEFLTYFQNEAQLEKSRLLSDRFSAERPKGSFSTLEIQRTEQGDSAMYLCASTPRAGEIRSYGYTFGSGTRLTVV.

This clone occurred a few times. This sequence joins TRBV10-3 and TRBJ2-7; TRBD1 might be the D (7 bases). Germline CDR1 is ENHRY and CDR2 is SYGVKD. The V gene lost 10 bases and the J gene lost 1 base, with 17 bases spanning the gap. This CDR3 spans 14 amino acids. CDR3 in DNA: TGTGCCACCCTGGAGGGACAGCGGTCCTACGAGCAGTACTTC. Translation: CATLEGQRSYEQYF.

The rearrangement links TRBV27 to TRBJ2-5; a weak D match, TRBD2 (5 bases). The CDR3 has 14 residues. V lost 3 bases and J lost 4, with 12 bases in between. The germline CDR1 and CDR2 sequences are MNHEY and SMNVEV (reference sequence). CDR3 amino acids: CASSFAGERETQYF. The DNA for the CDR3 is TGTGCCAGCAGTTTCGCCGGGGAACGAGAGACCCAGTACTTC.

J is TRBJ2-1 and V is TRBV7-2, with TRBD2 matching 9 bases. V lost 5 bases, J lost 8 bases, and 10 bases stayed unmatched. The germline gives CDR1 SGHTA, CDR2 FQGNSA. This CDR3 region has 15 residues. CDR3 loop: CASSLGLAWSDEQFF. The CDR3 DNA reads TGTGCCAGCAGCCTGGGACTAGCTTGGAGCGATGAGCAGTTCTTC.

The count of this clone is one. The chain recombines TRBV28 with TRBJ2-5; TRBD2 aligns across 11 bases. The J call may be faulty, since TRBJ2-7 better matches the DNA end. In germline, CDR1 is MDHEN, CDR2 SYDVKM. This CDR3 spans 16 amino acids. The CDR3 protein is CASSTIAGGPDYEQYF. Written as DNA, the CDR3 is TGTGCCAGCAGTACCATAGCGGGAGGGCCGGATTACGAGCAGTACTTC.

The chain joins TRBV20-1 to TRBJ2-1; maybe TRBD2 (5 bases). The CDR3 runs 11 residues. Trimming cost V 5 bases and J 8 bases, with 10 bases left between them. The V gene's germline CDR1 is DFQATT and CDR2 SNEGSKA (reference sequence). This chain's CDR3 is CSAPLADEQFF. The DNA for the CDR3 is TGCAGTGCTCCCCTAGCCGATGAGCAGTTCTTC.

The genes are TRBV30 and TRBJ1-4; D call uncertain. Trimming pared 2 bases from V and 1 base from J, leaving 11 bases between. This CDR3 contains 15 residues. CDR1 and CDR2 (germline): GTSNPN, SVGIG (reference sequence). DNA of the CDR3: TGTGCCTGGAGTCCAGGACGGGAAACTAATGAAAAACTGTTTTTT. Translation gives CAWSPGRETNEKLFF.

This clone is medium-sized within its sample. The chain has TRBV7-3 and TRBJ1-3; tentative D call: TRBD1 (6 bases). From germline, CDR1 is SGHTA and CDR2 FQGTGA. This CDR3 contains 15 residues. Trimming left V 5 bases short and J 0 bases short, with 11 bases between. CDR3 residues: CASSPTGPSGNTIYF. As DNA, the CDR3 is TGTGCCAGCAGCCCGACAGGCCCCTCTGGAAACACCATATATTTT. Drawing the rest from reference TRBV7-3 and TRBJ1-3, the complete variable domain is GAGVSQTPSNKVTEKGKYVELRCDPISGHTALYWYRQSLGQGPEFLIYFQGTGAADDSGLPNDRFFAVRPEGSVSTLKIQRTERGDSAVYLCASSPTGPSGNTIYFGEGSWLTVV.

This clone has just one count. The chain is built from TRBV28 and TRBJ1-3; D is uncertain. There are 15 residues in the CDR3. Trimming stripped 2 bases from V and 2 bases from J, with 10 bases between. Germline loops: CDR1 MDHEN, CDR2 SYDVKM. The CDR3 sequence is CASSLGVRTGNTIYF. CDR3 nucleotides: TGTGCCAGCAGTTTAGGGGTGAGGACTGGAAACACCATATATTTT.

The rearrangement joins TRBV18 to TRBJ1-2; tentatively, D is TRBD1 (5 bases). This CDR3 has 11 residues. V lost 4 bases and J lost 8, with 8 bases in between. Germline CDR1 and CDR2: KGHSH and LQKENI. CDR3 sequence (DNA): TGTGCCAGCTCACAACAGGCCGGCTACACCTTC. Its protein product is CASSQQAGYTF.

The genes are TRBV27 and TRBJ2-7, with TRBD2 identical over 10 bases. The CDR3 extends over 14 amino acids. Germline assignment: CDR1 MNHEY and CDR2 SMNVEV (reference sequence). The trim removed 5 bases at V and 5 bases at J, leaving 6 bases unmatched. The CDR3 sequence: CASSRPGLAHEQYF. CDR3 sequence (DNA): TGTGCCAGCAGTCGGCCGGGACTAGCGCACGAGCAGTACTTC.

This clone was counted between two and nine times. The chain joins TRBV7-9 to TRBJ1-1; D is unclear. CDR1 is SEHNR, CDR2 FQNEAQ, per germline (reference sequence). The germline V and J ends were trimmed by 3 bases and 4 bases, with 6 bases remaining between them. The CDR3 is made up of 12 amino acids. CDR3 coding DNA: TGTGCCAGCAGCTTTTATAGCACTGAAGCTTTCTTT. It yields the protein CASSFYSTEAFF.

The chain carries TRBV30 and TRBJ2-6, with TRBD1 as a possible D gene (6 bases). The length of the CDR3 is 17 residues. V was cut by 1 base and J by 0 bases, with 13 bases left in between. Germline CDR1 is GTSNPN and CDR2 is SVGIG (reference sequence). This chain's CDR3 is CAWSATGSSSGANVLTF. The DNA for the CDR3 is TGTGCCTGGAGTGCCACAGGGTCTAGCTCTGGGGCCAACGTCCTGACTTTC.

The chain is built from TRBV7-2 and TRBJ1-1; D gene ambiguous. This CDR3 contains 15 residues. V lost 4 bases and J 4 bases, leaving 16 bases between the germline ends. Per germline, CDR1 SGHTA and CDR2 FQGNSA. DNA of the CDR3: TGTGCCAGCAGCTCTCGCCCCCCTAAAATCACTGAAGCTTTCTTT. This gives the protein CASSSRPPKITEAFF.

This clone is judged medium-sized. The chain has TRBV20-1 and TRBJ2-7; D gene uncertain. The CDR3 spans 10 residues. Per the germline V gene, CDR1 is DFQATT and CDR2 is SNEGSKA (reference sequence). The V end was cut by 0 bases, the J end by 12 bases, with 9 bases between. As DNA, the CDR3 is TGCAGTGCTAGAGATCGGCCAGGGTACTTC. Amino acid sequence: CSARDRPGYF.

This clone is categorized as medium-sized. The chain has TRBV10-1 and TRBJ1-5; 7 bases map to TRBD1. The CDR3 extends over 14 amino acids. The J segment lost 7 bases and the V segment lost 2 bases, leaving 5 bases of the junction unmatched. Germline V gene lookup returns CDR1 WNHNN and CDR2 SYGVQD (reference sequence). Here the CDR3 reads CASSEGRGRQPQHF. The CDR3 DNA reads as TGCGCCAGCAGTGAGGGGAGGGGGCGGCAGCCCCAGCATTTT.

This clone has more than one count but fewer than ten. The chain is built from TRBV7-9 and TRBJ2-7; D might be TRBD1 (5 bases). The CDR3 has 14 amino acids. V lost 6 bases and J lost 4, with 16 bases in between. Per germline, CDR1 SEHNR and CDR2 FQNEAQ (reference sequence). The CDR3, as DNA: TGTGCCAGCAGTGTAACAGGATCCTTATACGAGCAGTACTTC. The encoded protein is CASSVTGSLYEQYF.

The sample holds a few counts of this clone. The chain links TRBV7-9 to TRBJ2-5; D might be TRBD2 (6 bases). The CDR3 is made up of 15 amino acids. Trimming took 0 bases from V and 5 from J, leaving 13 bases between them. Per germline, CDR1 SEHNR and CDR2 FQNEAQ (reference sequence). Written as DNA, the CDR3 is TGTGCCAGCAGCTTAGCGGGGACTTCCTCGGAGACCCAGTACTTC. Protein product: CASSLAGTSSETQYF. Together with reference TRBV7-9 and TRBJ2-5, the CDR3 gives the full variable domain: DTGVSQNPRHKITKRGQNVTFRCDPISEHNRLYWYRQTLGQGPEFLTYFQNEAQLEKSRLLSDRFSAERPKGSFSTLEIQRTEQGDSAMYLCASSLAGTSSETQYFGPGTRLLVL.

This clone has only a few counts. A junction boundary mismatches the germline segment, possibly from a read error. The chain combines TRBV5-4 with TRBJ2-5; TRBD2 is a possible D gene (5 bases). CDR1 SGHNT and CDR2 YYREEE come from the germline V gene (reference sequence). The CDR3 totals 13 residues. The DNA for the CDR3 is TGCGCCAGCAGCCAAGTAGCGAAAGAGACCCAGTACTTC. Its protein product is CASSQVAKETQYF.